This T cell receptor (beta chain) was identified in a study of response to subunit inactivated influenza vaccine. Germline values: CDR1 KGHDR, CDR2 SFDVKD. The V end lost 9 bases, the J end lost 1 base, and 11 bases lay between the germline ends. This CDR3 is 13 amino acids long. The sample holds a few counts of this clonotype. TCRdb passed the RT-PCR reads through MiXCR, listing each CDR3 protein once. This table holds roughly 620,000 distinct CDR3 sequences, 11% found once. These data are also associated with another study on T cells expressing NK-cell markers. Per that study: The TCR beta cDNA came from 5'RACE template switching with UMIs. Seven donors tested HCMV-seropositive and one tested seronegative among the eight sequenced.

The sequencing used PBMCs from blood, collected on the day of vaccination. This TCR was recovered from a man aged 50 or older who received an inactivated influenza vaccine. The V call is TRBV24-1, the J call TRBJ2-5; D is unclear. The CDR3 loop is CATSATSQETQYF. DNA of the CDR3: TGTGCCACCTCCGCGACATCCCAAGAGACCCAGTACTTC.